Presented here are 7 T cell receptor beta chains from one specimen sequenced in a study of blood T cell repertoires in COVID-19. Assay: immunoSEQ multiplex PCR; the TCRdb copy retains only in-frame clones and omits some. Among about 480,000 clones, less than 90% were seen once, and the ten largest hold 8% to 9.5%. Sequencing used PBMCs or T cells enriched from blood (not recorded which). These TCRs come from a woman aged 55 to 70 who had recovered from COVID-19.

With respect to this clone: The germline gene is not matched at one end of the junction; a read error may be the cause. The gene calls are TRBV13 and TRBJ2-7; the D gene is possibly TRBD2 (5 bases). The CDR3 runs 12 residues. Germline V lookup: CDR1 PRHDT, CDR2 FYEKMQ (reference sequence). This CDR3 is CASSLEAAPVNF. CDR3 sequence (DNA): TGTGCCAGCAGCTTAGAAGCGGCACCAGTGAACTTC.

The chain is built from TRBV6-5 and TRBJ2-1; TRBD2 matches at 9 bases. CDR3 length equals 13 residues. Germline CDR1 and CDR2: MNHEY and SVGAGI. The junction had 3 bases not matched to a gene; V was cut back by 7 bases and J by 5 bases. The CDR3 protein is CASNVAGDNEQFF. CDR3 nucleotides: TGTGCCAGCAACGTAGCGGGGGACAATGAGCAGTTCTTC.

This chain connects TRBV14 to TRBJ1-2; unclear D gene. Germline assignment: CDR1 SGHDN and CDR2 FVKESK. The CDR3 spans 13 residues. The V end lost 1 base, the J end lost 4 bases, and 7 bases lay between the germline ends. CDR3 sequence reads: CASSQGGFYGYTF. The CDR3 nucleotides are TGTGCCAGCAGCCAAGGAGGATTCTATGGCTACACCTTC.

The chain joins TRBV18 to TRBJ2-3; unclear D gene. CDR1 is KGHSH, CDR2 LQKENI, per germline. Between the trimmed V and J ends, which lost 3 bases and 4 bases, there was a span of 11 bases. The CDR3 has 14 amino acids. As DNA, the CDR3 is TGTGCCAGCTCACCGGAGTCGATGGCAGATACGCAGTATTTT. Translated, it gives CASSPESMADTQYF.

CDR3 bases: TGTGCCAGCAGCTTAGGGACTAGCGGAGACAGGGGGACCCAGTACTTC. Encoded protein: CASSLGTSGDRGTQYF. The J gene is TRBJ2-5, the V gene TRBV7-2, with 10 bases fitting TRBD2. The ends lost 1 base at V and 7 bases at J; junction bases unmatched: 9. There are 16 residues in the CDR3. From germline, CDR1 is SGHTA and CDR2 FQGNSA.

This chain uses TRBV28 with TRBJ1-2; D is perhaps TRBD1 (6 bases). From germline, CDR1 is MDHEN and CDR2 SYDVKM. The CDR3 has 15 amino acids. Trimming removed 5 bases from V and 6 bases from J, with 19 bases in between. CDR3 bases: TGTGCCAGCAGTGGACCCAACAGGGCCTCGGATGGCTACACCTTC. Translating gives CASSGPNRASDGYTF.

The CDR3 protein is CATSDGAGWDTEAFF. Here the CDR3 DNA reads TGTGCCACCAGTGATGGGGCAGGGTGGGACACTGAAGCTTTCTTT. The rearrangement uses TRBV24-1 and TRBJ1-1; the D gene is possibly TRBD1 (5 bases). CDR1 and CDR2 (germline): KGHDR, SFDVKD. The CDR3 is 15 residues long. The V end lost 3 bases, the J end lost 3 bases, and 13 bases lay between the germline ends.